Detailed here is one T cell receptor (beta chain). These data are taken from a study of control samples from healthy donors and cancer patients. TCRdb's copy holds only in-frame clones and misses some; the assay was immunoSEQ multiplex PCR. This table holds approximately 100,000 clones, approximately 92% found once. With V trimmed by 1 base and J by 6 bases, 13 bases remained unmatched. This CDR3 has 17 residues. The germline CDR1 and CDR2 sequences are LGHNT and FRNRAP. The material sequenced was blood. The V gene is TRBV12-5, the J gene TRBJ2-7, with 9 bases fitting TRBD1. The TCR originated in a human donor in good health. The donor label of this sample is uncertain. The CDR3: CASGLDPPGQGVGEQYF. The CDR3 DNA follows: TGTGCTAGTGGTTTGGACCCTCCGGGACAGGGAGTTGGCGAGCAGTACTTC. The full variable domain, its missing parts supplied by reference TRBV12-5 and TRBJ2-7, is DARVTQTPRHKVTEMGQEVTMRCQPILGHNTVFWYRQTMMQGLELLAYFRNRAPLDDSGMPKDRFSAEMPDATLATLKIQPSEPRDSAVYFCASGLDPPGQGVGEQYFGPGTRLTVT.